Below, 21 T cell receptor beta chains from the same sample are listed, as sequenced in a study of shared clonotypes between healthy human individuals (dated by TCRdb to the early 2020s). Library generation was performed with the immunoSEQ multiplex PCR assay. TCRdb carries this immuneACCESS record with in-frame sequences only. Its versions omit some clonotypes, under half of them owing to an unresolved V gene in the studies checked, with the rest unexplained. This sample holds 1,400,000 or so clones; 98% were observed only once. About 0.35% of the sample rests with the top ten. The sample taken for sequencing was naive CD4+ T cells sorted from blood. According to the study, the label for this sample's cell subset or site signals: CD45RA+ positively selected. The source of these receptors is a man younger than 45 in good health.

This chain connects TRBV29-1 to TRBJ2-5, with 9 bases aligning to TRBD1. Germline V gene sequence: CDR1 SQVTM, CDR2 ANQGSEA. This CDR3 is 12 amino acids long. Unmatched junction bases numbered 4, after V lost 6 bases and J lost 5 bases. CDR3 sequence: CSVTGGYETQYF. The CDR3 DNA follows: TGCAGCGTGACAGGGGGGTACGAGACCCAGTACTTC.

With respect to this clone: This sample includes further DNA sequences coding for the same CDR3. The J gene is TRBJ2-7, the V gene TRBV7-2; 9 positions match TRBD2. The CDR3 covers 15 residues. CDR1 SGHTA and CDR2 FQGNSA come from the germline V gene. V dropped 2 bases and J dropped 6; count of bases not matched to a gene: 8. The CDR3 sequence is CASSLLAGGPGEQYF. The CDR3 DNA reads as TGTGCCAGCAGCTTACTCGCGGGAGGGCCGGGCGAGCAGTACTTC.

This clone was picked up one time. The V call is TRBV4-3, the J call TRBJ1-4; D remains unclear. The V and J ends lost 4 bases and 5 bases respectively, with 14 bases between them. The V gene's germline CDR1 is LGHNA and CDR2 YSLEER. CDR3 length equals 15 residues. The CDR3 nucleotides read TGCGCCAGCAGCCTTAGGTTGGGAGGGAATGAAAAACTGTTTTTT. Residues: CASSLRLGGNEKLFF.

The genes are TRBV10-3 and TRBJ2-7, with D maybe TRBD2 (6 bases). V was trimmed by 3 bases and J by 2 bases, leaving 14 bases between them. The V gene's germline CDR1 is ENHRY and CDR2 SYGVKD. This CDR3 has 15 amino acids. The CDR3 is CAISEEGGKAYEQYF. CDR3 sequence (DNA): TGTGCCATCAGTGAAGAGGGCGGGAAGGCCTACGAGCAGTACTTC.

The rearrangement uses TRBV10-3 and TRBJ2-5, with D perhaps assigned TRBD1 or TRBD2 (5 bases each). CDR1 ENHRY and CDR2 SYGVKD come from the germline V gene. V was clipped by 6 bases and J by 3 bases, with 11 bases between them. The CDR3 is 13 amino acids. CDR3 loop: CAISGTSEETQYF. In nucleotides, the CDR3 is TGTGCCATCAGCGGGACGTCAGAAGAGACCCAGTACTTC.

The chain is built from TRBV4-3 and TRBJ1-4; D is unresolved. Per germline, CDR1 LGHNA and CDR2 YSLEER. The germline V and J ends were trimmed by 2 bases and 2 bases, with 6 bases remaining between them. The CDR3 spans 14 residues. CDR3 amino acids: CASSQSGTNEKLFF. CDR3 DNA: TGCGCCAGCAGCCAAAGCGGGACTAATGAAAAACTGTTTTTT.

V usage is TRBV5-4 and J usage is TRBJ2-7; maybe TRBD1 (5 bases). This CDR3 is 16 amino acids long. Germline V CDR1 and CDR2: SGHNT, YYREEE (reference sequence). Trimming removed 3 bases from V and 3 bases from J, with 19 bases in between. The CDR3 nucleotides read TGTGCCAGCAGCTCCCACGTGGCAGGGCGTCTCTACGAGCAGTACTTC. Translation: CASSSHVAGRLYEQYF. The full variable domain, with the rest looked up from reference TRBV5-4 and TRBJ2-7, is ETGVTQSPTHLIKTRGQQVTLRCSSQSGHNTVSWYQQALGQGPQFIFQYYREEENGRGNFPPRFSGLQFPNYSSELNVNALELDDSALYLCASSSHVAGRLYEQYFGPGTRLTVT.

This chain joins TRBV6-1 and TRBJ2-5; possible D gene TRBD1, 5 bases. Trimming took off 3 bases at V and 0 bases at J, with 14 bases between the two ends. Germline V gene sequence: CDR1 MNHNS, CDR2 SASEGT. The CDR3 covers 16 residues. CDR3 residues: CASSDFRTRYQETQYF. CDR3 DNA sequence: TGTGCCAGCAGTGACTTTAGGACACGGTACCAAGAGACCCAGTACTTC.

The V and J genes are TRBV25-1 and TRBJ2-4, with D unclear. V lost 0 bases, J lost 3 bases, and 3 bases lay in between. The CDR3 covers 13 residues. Germline CDR1 is MGHDK and CDR2 is SYGVNS. The CDR3 nucleotides read TGTGCCAGCAGTGAATACAGCAAAAACATTCAGTACTTC. Residues: CASSEYSKNIQYF.

The V call is TRBV7-6, the J call TRBJ2-3, with TRBD1 identical over 8 bases. The CDR3 consists of 15 residues. The ends lost 2 bases at V and 4 bases at J; junction bases unmatched: 5. Germline V gene lookup returns CDR1 SGHVS and CDR2 FNYEAQ. DNA for the CDR3: TGTGCCAGCAGCTTACAGGGGGCGTATGCAGATACGCAGTATTTT. Amino acids: CASSLQGAYADTQYF.

The rearrangement links TRBV4-3 to TRBJ2-3; maybe TRBD2 (6 bases). This CDR3 region has 16 residues. Germline V CDR1 and CDR2: LGHNA, YSLEER. Trimming took off 2 bases at V and 3 bases at J, with 15 bases between the two ends. CDR3 DNA: TGCGCCAGCAGCCAACTGGGACTGGGCGAGACAGATACGCAGTATTTT. This codes for CASSQLGLGETDTQYF.

This sequence joins TRBV25-1 and TRBJ2-3, with D perhaps being TRBD1 or TRBD2 (5 bases each). The CDR3 loop spans 15 amino acids. Germline CDR1 MGHDK, CDR2 SYGVNS. V lost 4 bases and J lost 8, with 19 bases in between. This CDR3 reads CASSGRGDRGVTQYF. The CDR3 coding sequence is TGTGCCAGCAGTGGGCGTGGAGACAGAGGGGTTACGCAGTATTTT.

The chain uses TRBV7-2 and TRBJ1-2, with D possibly matching TRBD1 (5 bases). CDR3 length: 13 residues. The V gene lost 6 bases and the J gene lost 8 bases, with 16 bases spanning the gap. From germline, CDR1 is SGHTA and CDR2 FQGNSA. The DNA for the CDR3 is TGTGCCAGCAGTCCTAGGGAGGGGCAGGGCTACACCTTC. Amino acids: CASSPREGQGYTF.

The J gene is TRBJ2-5, the V gene TRBV15; either TRBD1 or TRBD2 may fit D (6 bases each). Trimming pared 5 bases from V and 2 bases from J, leaving 15 bases between. The CDR3 is 15 amino acids. In germline, CDR1 is LNHNV, CDR2 YYDKDF (reference sequence). As DNA, the CDR3 is TGTGCCACCAGCCGCGGGACGGGGACACAAGAGACCCAGTACTTC. Its protein is CATSRGTGTQETQYF.

The chain carries TRBV28 and TRBJ2-7; 7 bases line up with TRBD2. J lost 1 base, V lost 3 bases, and 6 bases had no gene match. The CDR3 has 15 residues. From germline, CDR1 is MDHEN and CDR2 SYDVKM. CDR3 nucleotide sequence: TGTGCCAGCAGTTTCGCGGGAGAAGGGTCCTACGAGCAGTACTTC. Protein sequence: CASSFAGEGSYEQYF.

The chain combines TRBV7-2 with TRBJ2-3; TRBD2 matches at 11 bases. J gave up 4 bases and V 5 bases, and 5 bases lay outside the gene matches. In germline, CDR1 is SGHTA, CDR2 FQGNSA. The CDR3 extends over 15 amino acids. Written as DNA, the CDR3 is TGTGCCAGCAGCCCGGGGACTAGCGGAGCAGATACGCAGTATTTT. Translation: CASSPGTSGADTQYF.

As to this clone: The sample contains more than one DNA sequence encoding this CDR3. The chain recombines TRBV27 with TRBJ2-7; 7 nucleotides match TRBD1. V was pared by 6 bases and J by 2 bases, with 7 bases of the junction left unmatched. The CDR3 spans 14 residues. Germline loops: CDR1 MNHEY, CDR2 SMNVEV (reference sequence). As DNA, the CDR3 is TGTGCCAGCAGCAGGACAGGTGCACCCTACGAGCAGTACTTC. This gives the protein CASSRTGAPYEQYF.

This clone was detected once. The chain uses TRBV6-6 and TRBJ2-3; 7 bases match TRBD2. Germline-derived CDR1 and CDR2 are MNHNY and SVGAGI (reference sequence). The trim removed 7 bases at V and 1 base at J, leaving 2 bases unmatched. The length of the CDR3 is 13 residues. The CDR3 sequence: CASKRGGTDTQYF. The DNA for the CDR3 is TGTGCCAGCAAACGGGGGGGCACAGATACGCAGTATTTT.

The chain is built from TRBV5-5 and TRBJ1-4; no reliable D call. Trimming removed 3 bases from V and 6 bases from J, with 15 bases in between. This CDR3 is built from 15 residues. Germline CDR1 is SGHKS and CDR2 is YYEKEE (reference sequence). The CDR3 spells CASSSLHGLDEKLFF. In nucleotides, the CDR3 is TGTGCCAGCAGCTCCCTCCACGGGTTGGATGAAAAACTGTTTTTT.

J is TRBJ2-1 and V is TRBV7-6, with D possibly TRBD2 on 6 matching bases. This CDR3 has 14 amino acids. V was pared by 5 bases and J by 8 bases, with 16 bases between. Germline lookup yields CDR1 SGHVS and CDR2 FNYEAQ. The CDR3 is CASSQRGNIDEQFF. In nucleotides, the CDR3 is TGTGCCAGCAGCCAACGGGGGAATATCGATGAGCAGTTCTTC. The whole variable domain, filled in from reference TRBV7-6 and TRBJ2-1, reads GAGVSQSPRYKVTKRGQDVALRCDPISGHVSLYWYRQALGQGPEFLTYFNYEAQQDKSGLPNDRFSAERPEGSISTLTIQRTEQRDSAMYRCASSQRGNIDEQFFGPGTRLTVL.

The V call is TRBV28, the J call TRBJ1-1; D unresolved. The CDR3 totals 11 residues. Trimming took off 5 bases at V and 4 bases at J, with 5 bases between the two ends. From germline, CDR1 is MDHEN and CDR2 SYDVKM. This CDR3 is CASSGVTEAFF. CDR3 nucleotides: TGTGCCAGCAGTGGAGTCACTGAAGCTTTCTTT.